The 27 T cell receptor beta chains below come from one sample, sequenced in a study of blood T cell repertoires in COVID-19. Assay: immunoSEQ multiplex PCR; the TCRdb copy retains only in-frame clones and omits some. This table holds about 85,000 clones, approximately 90% found once. The sample consisted of peripheral blood. All receptors derive from a man aged 55 to 70 with acute or convalescent COVID-19.

The chain joins TRBV19 to TRBJ2-1; possibly TRBD1 for D (5 bases). Germline CDR1 reads LNHDA; CDR2 reads SQIVND (reference sequence). The CDR3 is 14 residues long. Trimming took off 6 bases at V and 7 bases at J, with 16 bases between the two ends. This CDR3 reads CASRKTGPFNEQFF. CDR3 in DNA: TGTGCCAGTAGAAAAACAGGCCCTTTTAATGAGCAGTTCTTC. The full variable domain, its missing parts supplied by reference TRBV19 and TRBJ2-1, is DGGITQSPKYLFRKEGQNVTLSCEQNLNHDAMYWYRQDPGQGLRLIYYSQIVNDFQKGDIAEGYSVSREKKESFPLTVTSAQKNPTAFYLCASRKTGPFNEQFFGPGTRLTVL.

The chain links TRBV14 to TRBJ2-7, with 10 nucleotides matching TRBD2. The CDR3 totals 17 residues. Germline lookup yields CDR1 SGHDN and CDR2 FVKESK. J was trimmed by 2 bases and V by 4 bases; bases with no gene match: 11. Here the CDR3 reads CASSPLLLSGGAYEQYF. In nucleotides, the CDR3 is TGTGCCAGCAGCCCGCTACTCCTAAGCGGGGGGGCCTACGAGCAGTACTTC.

This clone has just one count. V gene TRBV19 combines with J gene TRBJ1-5, with 10 bases matching TRBD1. Unmatched junction bases numbered 4, after V lost 2 bases and J lost 3 bases. This CDR3 comprises 16 residues. Germline V gives CDR1 LNHDA, CDR2 SQIVND (reference sequence). The chain's CDR3 is CASSIPGQGYNQPQHF. The DNA of the CDR3 is TGTGCCAGTAGTATACCGGGACAGGGGTACAATCAGCCCCAGCATTTT.

The chain combines TRBV18 with TRBJ1-2, with unresolved D. This CDR3 contains 15 residues. Germline CDR1 reads KGHSH; CDR2 reads LQKENI. The V gene lost 1 base and the J gene lost 2 bases, with 11 bases spanning the gap. DNA of the CDR3: TGTGCCAGCTCACCACTTGGGCAGCAAAACTATGGCTACACCTTC. Its translation is CASSPLGQQNYGYTF.

The genes are TRBV2 and TRBJ2-7; D might be TRBD1 (6 bases). Germline assignment: CDR1 SNHLY and CDR2 FYNNEI. Trimming removed 8 bases from V and 5 bases from J, with 13 bases in between. CDR3 length: 12 residues. CDR3 in amino acids: CASGQGIDEQYF. CDR3 coding DNA: TGTGCCAGCGGCCAGGGGATCGACGAGCAGTACTTC.

This chain joins TRBV27 and TRBJ2-7, with D hard to call. Trimming left V 1 base short and J 2 bases short, with 12 bases between. The CDR3 covers 15 residues. Germline V gene sequence: CDR1 MNHEY, CDR2 SMNVEV (reference sequence). CDR3 sequence reads: CASSLFGQVTYEQYF. CDR3 bases: TGTGCCAGCAGTTTATTTGGCCAGGTAACCTACGAGCAGTACTTC.

J is TRBJ1-2 and V is TRBV11-2, with no clear D. V lost 7 bases to trimming and J lost 7 bases, with 16 bases between them. Germline V gene lookup returns CDR1 SGHAT and CDR2 FQNNGV. The CDR3 runs to 13 residues. CDR3 in DNA: TGTGCCAGCACCCCTGGAGGAGGTTTTGGCTACACCTTC. Its protein product is CASTPGGGFGYTF.

The chain carries TRBV25-1 and TRBJ2-7, with D perhaps TRBD1 (5 bases). This CDR3 comprises 12 residues. Per germline, CDR1 MGHDK and CDR2 SYGVNS. Trimming stripped 0 bases from V and 5 bases from J, with 5 bases between. The CDR3 sequence: CASSEYRDEQYF. CDR3 DNA sequence: TGTGCCAGCAGTGAATACAGGGACGAGCAGTACTTC.

This clone has a single count. The chain uses TRBV7-2 and TRBJ1-3, with a possible D match to TRBD1 (5 bases). The V gene's germline CDR1 is SGHTA and CDR2 FQGNSA. Trimming took 1 base from V and 0 from J, leaving 13 bases between them. This CDR3 spans 17 amino acids. The CDR3 DNA reads TGTGCCAGCAGCTTAGTCGAGGCAGGGTCCTCTGGAAACACCATATATTTT. Translation: CASSLVEAGSSGNTIYF.

This chain uses TRBV18 with TRBJ1-2, with 7 nucleotides matching TRBD1. After removal of 2 bases from V and 4 bases from J, the junction contained 10 bases not matched to a gene. The CDR3 spans 16 residues. Germline CDR1 is KGHSH and CDR2 is LQKENI. Here the CDR3 reads CASSPGTTGVLYGYTF. In nucleotides, the CDR3 is TGTGCCAGCTCACCAGGTACAACAGGGGTCCTCTATGGCTACACCTTC.

V gene TRBV6-2 or TRBV6-3 combines with J gene TRBJ2-7, with a tentative D call TRBD1 (6 bases). The CDR3 runs 15 residues. V lost 2 bases and J lost 0, with 11 bases in between. The V gene's germline CDR1 is MNHEY and CDR2 SVGEGT. The CDR3 nucleotides are TGTGCCAGCAGTTACGGCCGGGACAACTCCTACGAGCAGTACTTC. Amino acid sequence: CASSYGRDNSYEQYF.

This clone has just a few counts. The V call is TRBV10-2, the J call TRBJ2-3; 11 nucleotides align to TRBD2. The CDR3 extends over 17 amino acids. Trimming cost V 7 bases and J 0 bases; bases outside gene matches: 9. Per the germline V gene, CDR1 is WSHSY and CDR2 is SAAADI. The CDR3 nucleotides are TGCGCCAGCATTCTAGCGGGGGGTATCTCAAGCACAGATACGCAGTATTTT. Its translation: CASILAGGISSTDTQYF.

V is TRBV20-1 and J is TRBJ1-4; the D gene is possibly TRBD1 (5 bases). Germline-derived CDR1 and CDR2 are DFQATT and SNEGSKA (reference sequence). The CDR3 has 12 amino acids. V lost 3 bases and J 5 bases, leaving 7 bases between the germline ends. The DNA for the CDR3 is TGCAGTGCTAGTTCAGGGAATGAAAAACTGTTTTTT. It yields the protein CSASSGNEKLFF.

This chain uses TRBV5-4 with TRBJ2-7; D uncertain. Germline-derived CDR1 and CDR2 are SGHNT and YYREEE (reference sequence). Trimming pared 1 base from V and 1 base from J, leaving 9 bases between. The length of the CDR3 is 14 residues. CDR3 sequence: CASSLSVNSYEQYF. Here the CDR3 DNA reads TGTGCCAGCAGCTTGTCGGTCAATTCCTACGAGCAGTACTTC.

This clone was recorded only once. The chain uses TRBV5-6 and TRBJ2-1; 7 bases are shared with TRBD2. CDR1 and CDR2 from the germline V gene are SGHDT and YYEEEE. This CDR3 contains 14 residues. J was trimmed by 8 bases and V by 2 bases; bases with no gene match: 7. Here the CDR3 reads CASSLGDYNDEQFF. In nucleotides, the CDR3 is TGTGCCAGCAGCTTAGGGGACTATAACGATGAGCAGTTCTTC.

CDR3 coding DNA: TGTGCCAGCAGCCAAGAGCGAGCCTACGAGCAGTACTTC. Residues: CASSQERAYEQYF. J is TRBJ2-7 and V is TRBV4-2, with no clear D. V was trimmed by 0 bases and J by 2 bases, leaving 5 bases between them. Germline V lookup: CDR1 LGHNA, CDR2 YNFKEQ. The CDR3 sequence is 13 residues long.

This chain connects TRBV20-1 to TRBJ2-4; D gene ambiguous. Germline V gene data show CDR1 as DFQATT and CDR2 as SNEGSKA (reference sequence). Trimming left V 3 bases short and J 0 bases short, with 9 bases between. CDR3 length: 14 amino acids. The CDR3, as DNA: TGCAGTGCTAGTTTGCCGGGAGCCAAAAACATTCAGTACTTC. This codes for CSASLPGAKNIQYF.

The V call is TRBV9, the J call TRBJ1-1; the D gene is possibly TRBD1 (5 bases). Trimming removed 0 bases at V and 1 base at J, with 10 bases between. This CDR3 comprises 15 residues. The germline gives CDR1 SGDLS, CDR2 YYNGEE. CDR3 bases: TGTGCCAGCAGCGTAGCGGGGGGTTCGAACACTGAAGCTTTCTTT. Encoded protein: CASSVAGGSNTEAFF. Together with reference TRBV9 and TRBJ1-1, the CDR3 gives the full variable domain: DSGVTQTPKHLITATGQRVTLRCSPRSGDLSVYWYQQSLDQGLQFLIQYYNGEERAKGNILERFSAQQFPDLHSELNLSSLELGDSALYFCASSVAGGSNTEAFFGQGTRLTVV.

V usage is TRBV6-6 and J usage is TRBJ1-1; D is perhaps TRBD1 (5 bases). Germline lookup yields CDR1 MNHNY and CDR2 SVGAGI (reference sequence). Trimming shortened V by 1 base and J by 1 base, and 10 bases separated the two germline ends. The CDR3 length is 15 residues. CDR3 residues: CASSYWDGGNTEAFF. The CDR3 nucleotides are TGTGCCAGCAGTTACTGGGACGGGGGGAACACTGAAGCTTTCTTT.

The chain links TRBV19 to TRBJ1-2; 7 nucleotides match TRBD1. This CDR3 has 13 residues. CDR1 LNHDA and CDR2 SQIVND come from the germline V gene (reference sequence). The trim removed 2 bases at V and 3 bases at J, leaving 0 bases unmatched. Here the CDR3 reads CASSITGDYGYTF. The CDR3 DNA reads TGTGCCAGTAGTATAACAGGGGACTATGGCTACACCTTC.

This clone was seen a few times. The genes are TRBV13 and TRBJ2-3; the match to TRBD2 covers 11 bases. V lost 6 bases and J lost 5; bases outside the gene matches: 10. Germline-derived CDR1 and CDR2 are PRHDT and FYEKMQ (reference sequence). This CDR3 has 16 amino acids. The CDR3 DNA sequence: TGTGCCAGCAGACCAACTAGCGGGGGACTTCTAGATACGCAGTATTTT. This encodes CASRPTSGGLLDTQYF.

V is TRBV19 and J is TRBJ2-6; 11 nucleotides agree with TRBD2. CDR3 size: 19 residues. Losses at the gene ends were 6 bases for V and 3 bases for J; bases not matched to a gene: 13. Germline V gene lookup returns CDR1 LNHDA and CDR2 SQIVND (reference sequence). In nucleotides, the CDR3 is TGTGCCAGTAGCTTAGTTAGCGGGGGGGCGCTTTATGGGGCCAACGTCCTGACTTTC. Translating gives CASSLVSGGALYGANVLTF.

This clone was detected only once. V usage is TRBV11-3 and J usage is TRBJ2-7; 7 bases agree with TRBD1. The CDR3 consists of 19 residues. V lost 5 bases to trimming and J lost 2 bases; unmatched junction nucleotides: 21. CDR1 is SGHNT and CDR2 is YENEEA in the germline V gene. CDR3 amino acids: CASSQLPRRPDRQPYEQYF. The CDR3 coding sequence is TGTGCCAGCAGCCAACTACCTAGAAGGCCGGACAGGCAACCCTACGAGCAGTACTTC.

The chain links TRBV5-8 to TRBJ1-2; tentative D call: TRBD1 (5 bases). From germline, CDR1 is SGHTS and CDR2 YDEGEE. This CDR3 spans 15 amino acids. V gave up 5 bases and J gave up 5 bases, with 19 bases separating them. Written as DNA, the CDR3 is TGTGCCAGCAGATTCAGACAGTTTAAAGTTTATGGCTACACCTTC. Encoded protein: CASRFRQFKVYGYTF.

This clone was picked up one time. The chain links TRBV19 to TRBJ1-5; 7 bases line up with TRBD1. The CDR3 length is 13 residues. The germline gives CDR1 LNHDA, CDR2 SQIVND (reference sequence). The junction had 6 bases not matched to a gene; V was cut back by 7 bases and J by 6 bases. CDR3 DNA sequence: TGTGCCAGTACCGACAGGGAGGCTCAGCCCCAGCATTTT. Its translation: CASTDREAQPQHF. Drawing the rest from reference TRBV19 and TRBJ1-5, the complete variable domain is DGGITQSPKYLFRKEGQNVTLSCEQNLNHDAMYWYRQDPGQGLRLIYYSQIVNDFQKGDIAEGYSVSREKKESFPLTVTSAQKNPTAFYLCASTDREAQPQHFGDGTRLSIL.

The chain links TRBV30 to TRBJ1-5; TRBD1 might be the D (6 bases). Germline CDR1 and CDR2: GTSNPN and SVGIG (reference sequence). The CDR3 has 15 residues. Trimming took 0 bases from V and 7 from J, leaving 16 bases between them. The CDR3 loop reads CAWSVAGASEQPQHF. The CDR3, as DNA: TGTGCCTGGAGTGTCGCAGGGGCTTCGGAGCAGCCCCAGCATTTT.

The V call is TRBV7-2, the J call TRBJ1-1; 9 bases fit TRBD1. CDR1 SGHTA and CDR2 FQGNSA come from the germline V gene. The V segment lost 0 bases and the J segment 4 bases; nucleotides outside the gene matches: 9. CDR3 length equals 17 residues. CDR3 in DNA: TGTGCCAGCAGCTTAGCGGGACAGGGCCTTCTAGGCACTGAAGCTTTCTTT. Its translation is CASSLAGQGLLGTEAFF.